Given below is one TCR beta chain in context. No antigen is known for it. The data belong to a study of T-cell reconstitution after alpha-beta-depleted transplantation in children. V dropped 2 bases and J dropped 5; count of bases not matched to a gene: 6. The CDR3 runs 13 residues. Germline V lookup: CDR1 DFQATT, CDR2 SNEGSKA (reference sequence). Study results and caveats: T-cell numbers and diversity one year post-transplant derived largely from freshly generated T cells.

Preparing the TCRbeta library involved the use of unique molecular identifiers. From the PCR reads, TCRdb called clonotypes with MiXCR, one entry per CDR3 protein. Among tens of thousands of distinct CDR3 sequences listed, around 15% were seen once. The gene calls are TRBV20-1 and TRBJ2-7; 7 bases map to TRBD2. The sequences come from PBMCs, mostly from graft donor cells, collected 180 days after TCRalphabeta/CD19-depleted stem cell transplant. The TCR originated in a male patient aged 2-15 years who had a stem cell transplant for acute lymphoblastic leukemia, so the T cells may come from the graft donor. The CDR3 DNA reads as TGCAGTGCTAGATCCCGGGGGGTACACGAGCAGTACTTC. Amino acid sequence: CSARSRGVHEQYF.